The rows below give T cell receptor beta chains drawn from one sample of a study of PD-1 blockade in classical Hodgkin lymphoma. TCRdb's table, derived via immunoSEQ multiplex PCR, lists solely in-frame clones and lacks some. The table records approximately 60,000 clones, roughly 88% of them present only once. The sample here was peripheral blood mononuclear cells (PBMCs), taken at baseline. The receptors shown here come from a human donor with classical Hodgkin lymphoma. The CDR3 runs from the conserved cysteine through the conserved F or W. A D gene is named only where the DNA matches it firmly. Expanded clones get a size class; other rows say once, few or many, or leave the size out.

TGTGCCGGTATGGGGGTTTTGCATGGCTACACCTTC	CAGMGVLHGYTF	NA	TRBV19	NA	TRBJ1-2
TGTGCCAGCAGTGAACAGGGGTACGATGGCTACACCTTC	CASSEQGYDGYTF	few	TRBV6-1	NA	TRBJ1-2
TGCGCCAGCAGCTTGGTCGGGGGGACAGGGGGCGCGGAGACCCAGTACTTC	CASSLVGGTGGAETQYF	NA	TRBV5-1	TRBD1	TRBJ2-5
TGTGCCAGCAGCCCCGAGGAGGGGTCTGGTCAGCCCCAGCATTTT	CASSPEEGSGQPQHF	NA	TRBV4-2	NA	TRBJ1-5
TGTGCCAGCAGTTTTCTACTGGGAGGAGGCACTGAAGCTTTCTTT	CASSFLLGGGTEAFF	medium-sized	TRBV28	NA	TRBJ1-1
TGTGCCAGCAGCACACTAGCGGGTACAGAGACCCAGTACTTC	CASSTLAGTETQYF	NA	TRBV9	TRBD2	TRBJ2-5
TGTGCCAGCAGTTACTCGGGCGGAGGGGGAGACGAGCAGTACTTC	CASSYSGGGGDEQYF	NA	TRBV6-5	NA	TRBJ2-7
TGTGCCAGCAGCTTCGGTCTTGGCGAGCAGTACTTC	CASSFGLGEQYF	NA	TRBV7-9	NA	TRBJ2-7
TGCAGCGCAAGGACAGGGGGCAACGAAAAACTGTTTTTT	CSARTGGNEKLFF	NA	TRBV29-1	TRBD1	TRBJ1-4
TGTGCCAGCAGGACTTCGGGAAGCAATCAGCCCCAGCATTTT	CASRTSGSNQPQHF	NA	TRBV6-1	NA	TRBJ1-5
TGTGCCAGTAGTATTGGCAGCTCCTACGAGCAGTACTTC	CASSIGSSYEQYF	NA	TRBV19	NA	TRBJ2-7
TGTGCCAGCAGCTCGAGCGGGGGGGAATTCTACGAGCAGTACTTC	CASSSSGGEFYEQYF	NA	TRBV5-4	TRBD2	TRBJ2-7
TGTGCCAGCACCTCCTCACAAGCAGGGCTCGTCACTGAAGCTTTCTTT	CASTSSQAGLVTEAFF	NA	TRBV2	NA	TRBJ1-1
TGCAGCGTTAAAGAGGGGGGGAACACTGAAGCTTTCTTT	CSVKEGGNTEAFF	NA	TRBV29-1	NA	TRBJ1-1
TGTGCCAGCCATCCACAGGGGACTCATTCCTTATTGAACACCGGGGAGCTGTTTTTT	CASHPQGTHSLLNTGELFF	NA	TRBV19	NA	TRBJ2-2
TGCGCCAGCAGCTCTGGACAGGGCGATCGGTCGGTCACTGAAGCTTTCTTT	CASSSGQGDRSVTEAFF	NA	TRBV5-1	TRBD1	TRBJ1-1
TGTGCCAGTAGTAGGAAGGACAGTGGAAACACCATATATTTT	CASSRKDSGNTIYF	once	TRBV19	NA	TRBJ1-3
TGTGCCAGCAGCTTGATTGGCTCTGGAAACACCATATATTTT	CASSLIGSGNTIYF	few	TRBV5-5	NA	TRBJ1-3
TGTGCCAGCTCACCAGCGGGACAGAACTATGGCTACACCTTC	CASSPAGQNYGYTF	NA	TRBV18	TRBD1	TRBJ1-2
TGTGCCAGCAGCTTAGTTGCAGGGGGGGGAGGCAATCAGCCCCAGCATTTT	CASSLVAGGGGNQPQHF	NA	TRBV7-9	TRBD1	TRBJ1-5
TGTGCCTCCAAGAGAGCGGGGGGGCGGGGCGGGGAGCTGTTTTTT	CASKRAGGRGGELFF	NA	TRBV30	TRBD2	TRBJ2-2
TGTGCCAGCAGCTTAATCAGCTGGACTAGCCACAATGAGCAGTTCTTC	CASSLISWTSHNEQFF	NA	TRBV7-8	TRBD2	TRBJ2-1
TGCAGCGTTGTCACTACAGGGGGCCAAGAGACCCAGTACTTC	CSVVTTGGQETQYF	few	TRBV29-1	TRBD1	TRBJ2-5
TGTGCCAGTAGTATAGGGGTCTTAGGGCAACTGTTTTTT	CASSIGVLGQLFF	few	TRBV19	NA	TRBJ1-4
TGTGCCAGCTCACCACCAGGGTACAATGAGCAGTTCTTC	CASSPPGYNEQFF	NA	TRBV18	NA	TRBJ2-1
TGTGCCAGCAGCTTGGGCGGGGGGAGCACAGATACGCAGTATTTT	CASSLGGGSTDTQYF	NA	TRBV5-6	TRBD2	TRBJ2-3
TGCAGTGCTAACCAGGGGGAGACCCAGTACTTC	CSANQGETQYF	NA	TRBV20-1	NA	TRBJ2-5
TGTGCCAGCAGCCGGACAGGGACGAACACCGGGGAGCTGTTTTTT	CASSRTGTNTGELFF	few	TRBV6-5	TRBD1	TRBJ2-2
TGCGCCAGCAGCCAAGATTTGGGGGGTGGCTCCTATAATTCACCCCTCCACTTT	CASSQDLGGGSYNSPLHF	NA	TRBV4-3	NA	TRBJ1-6
TGTGCCAGCAGTTACAGGGAGACCCAGTACTTC	CASSYRETQYF	NA	TRBV6-6	NA	TRBJ2-5
TGTGCCAGCAGCTTAGCACGGGGCACTGAAGCTTTCTTT	CASSLARGTEAFF	NA	TRBV7-6	NA	TRBJ1-1
TGTGCCAGTAGTACGACTATACAGGGAGGTGGCTACGAGCAGTACTTC	CASSTTIQGGGYEQYF	NA	TRBV19	NA	TRBJ2-7
TGTGCCAGCACGAGCCTAACGAATATGGGCACAGATACGCAGTATTTT	CASTSLTNMGTDTQYF	NA	TRBV25-1	NA	TRBJ2-3
TGTGCCAGCAGCTTAGGGACAGGGAGCAATCAGCCCCAGCATTTT	CASSLGTGSNQPQHF	once	TRBV7-2	TRBD1	TRBJ1-5
TGTGCCAGCAGAACAACAGGGGGCGGTGGGTTAAAACTGTTTTTT	CASRTTGGGGLKLFF	NA	TRBV6-5	TRBD1	TRBJ1-4
TGTGCCAGCAGACTAATTGAAGCTTTCTTT	CASRLIEAFF	NA	TRBV5-8	NA	TRBJ1-1
TGTGCCAGCAGCAAATACGGGACAGGGGGTGAAACAGATACGCAGTATTTT	CASSKYGTGGETDTQYF	NA	TRBV27	TRBD1	TRBJ2-3
TGTGCCAGCAGCCAAGTTACAGCGGGACAGGGCCTCAATCAGCCCCAGCATTTT	CASSQVTAGQGLNQPQHF	NA	TRBV4-2	TRBD1	TRBJ1-5
TGTGCCAGCACCCAAACCGGGACACACACCGGGGAGCTGTTTTTT	CASTQTGTHTGELFF	NA	TRBV11-2	NA	TRBJ2-2
TGTGCCTGGAGTGTACGAGCGGGGTTCCGCACCGGGGAGCTGTTTTTT	CAWSVRAGFRTGELFF	NA	TRBV30	TRBD2	TRBJ2-2
TGTGCCAGTACAACTAGCGGGGGGGGTTACAATGAGCAGTTCTTC	CASTTSGGGYNEQFF	once	TRBV19	TRBD2	TRBJ2-1
TGTGCCAGTAGCCCCCAGGGGGGGACAGGGTCGTATCAGCCCCAGCATTTT	CASSPQGGTGSYQPQHF	once	TRBV19	TRBD1	TRBJ1-5